This is a list of T cell receptor beta chains from one sample in a study of response to subunit inactivated influenza vaccine. Each CDR3 protein is one row after TCRdb ran MiXCR on the RT-PCR reads. The sample holds 800,000 to 1,000,000 distinct CDR3 sequences, approximately 21% seen once. The sequencing used PBMCs from blood, collected around 5 days after vaccination. These receptors originate from a man aged 45-65 years who received an inactivated influenza vaccine. Both conserved end residues are part of each CDR3. A D gene is named only where the DNA matches it firmly. Clone size is given for some rows only: seen once, a few or many times, or a class if the clone is expanded.

cdr3_aa: CSCPRQGLSNQPQHF
cdr3_nt: TGCAGTTGCCCTCGTCAGGGCCTTAGCAATCAGCCCCAGCATTTT
j_call: TRBJ1-5
v_call: TRBV20-1
clone_size: NA
d_call: NA

cdr3_aa: CASSQGRTGGRNIQYF
cdr3_nt: TGCGCCAGCAGCCAAGGCCGGACAGGGGGAAGAAACATTCAGTACTTC
j_call: TRBJ2-4
v_call: TRBV4-3
clone_size: NA
d_call: TRBD1

cdr3_aa: CASSPRGNNYNEQFF
cdr3_nt: TGTGCCAGCTCACCACGGGGGAACAACTACAATGAGCAGTTCTTC
j_call: TRBJ2-1
v_call: TRBV18
clone_size: NA
d_call: NA

cdr3_aa: CASSLGPESSYEQYF
cdr3_nt: TGTGCCAGCAGCTTGGGACCGGAAAGCTCCTACGAGCAGTACTTC
j_call: TRBJ2-7
v_call: TRBV5-6
clone_size: NA
d_call: NA

cdr3_aa: CSVEDRDRGRHGELFF
cdr3_nt: TGCAGCGTTGAAGATCGGGACAGGGGGCGTCACGGGGAGCTGTTTTTT
j_call: TRBJ2-2
v_call: TRBV29-1
clone_size: NA
d_call: TRBD1

cdr3_aa: CSATPGSSYNEQFF
cdr3_nt: TGCAGTGCTACCCCAGGGAGCTCCTACAATGAGCAGTTCTTC
j_call: TRBJ2-1
v_call: TRBV20-1
clone_size: NA
d_call: NA

cdr3_aa: CASSYSALTGGPLYNEQFF
cdr3_nt: TGTGCCAGCAGTTACTCGGCCTTGACGGGAGGGCCCCTTTACAATGAGCAGTTCTTC
j_call: TRBJ2-1
v_call: TRBV6-5
clone_size: few
d_call: TRBD2

cdr3_aa: CSVEDGQDRVAGELFF
cdr3_nt: TGCAGCGTTGAAGACGGACAGGACAGGGTCGCCGGGGAGCTGTTTTTT
j_call: TRBJ2-2
v_call: TRBV29-1
clone_size: few
d_call: TRBD1

cdr3_aa: CASSRTDTTYEQYF
cdr3_nt: TGTGCCAGCAGTAGGACAGATACCACCTACGAGCAGTACTTC
j_call: TRBJ2-7
v_call: TRBV28
clone_size: NA
d_call: NA

cdr3_aa: CASRSSPLAGVHLTYEQYF
cdr3_nt: TGTGCCAGCAGATCGAGCCCCCTAGCGGGCGTCCACTTAACCTACGAGCAGTACTTC
j_call: TRBJ2-7
v_call: TRBV6-2/TRBV6-3
clone_size: NA
d_call: TRBD2

cdr3_aa: CASSLDWSWPQHF
cdr3_nt: TGTGCCAGCAGCTTAGACTGGTCCTGGCCCCAGCATTTT
j_call: TRBJ1-5
v_call: TRBV7-2
clone_size: many
d_call: NA

cdr3_aa: CASSYSTLRTGASGYTF
cdr3_nt: TGTGCCAGCAGTTACTCGACCCTCCGGACAGGGGCCTCTGGCTACACCTTC
j_call: TRBJ1-2
v_call: TRBV6-5
clone_size: few
d_call: TRBD1

cdr3_aa: CAINEGRGTEAFF
cdr3_nt: TGTGCCATCAATGAGGGCAGAGGCACTGAAGCTTTCTTT
j_call: TRBJ1-1
v_call: TRBV10-3
clone_size: NA
d_call: NA

cdr3_aa: CASSSRMGEQYF
cdr3_nt: TGTGCCAGCAGTTCACGGATGGGGGAGCAGTACTTC
j_call: TRBJ2-7
v_call: TRBV12-3/TRBV12-4
clone_size: few
d_call: NA

cdr3_aa: CASSLVASGGDTQYF
cdr3_nt: TGCGCCAGCAGCTTGGTAGCCAGCGGGGGGGATACGCAGTATTTT
j_call: TRBJ2-3
v_call: TRBV5-1
clone_size: NA
d_call: TRBD2

cdr3_aa: CASRPSGRFGYEQYF
cdr3_nt: TGTGCCAGCAGGCCTAGCGGGAGATTTGGCTACGAGCAGTACTTC
j_call: TRBJ2-7
v_call: TRBV6-1
clone_size: few
d_call: TRBD2